The clone carrying this TCR beta chain has a single count. This record belongs to a study of technical replicates of blood from a handful of donors. TCRdb's copy holds only in-frame clones and misses some; the assay was immunoSEQ multiplex PCR. The sample consists of tens of thousands of clones, 96% of them appearing once. The CDR3 runs 17 residues. V was pared by 1 base and J by 7 bases, with 6 bases of the junction left unmatched. Germline CDR1 is LNHNV and CDR2 is YYDKDF (reference sequence). V usage is TRBV15 and J usage is TRBJ2-1, with 14 bases identical to TRBD2. Sequenced sample: T cells isolated from PBMCs. The source of this sequence is a human donor in good health. In DNA, the CDR3 is TGTGCCACCAGCAGAGGGCGACTAGCGGGAGGGCATAATGAGCAGTTCTTC. As protein: CATSRGRLAGGHNEQFF.